This T cell receptor beta chain was retrieved from a study of human T cells and chemical hapten exposure. In the study overall: Patients, mostly women, had alopecia areata, alopecia totalis or alopecia universalis.

The time point here: patch test 1, 2 weeks after DPC sensitization. Documented treatment: therapeutic diphenylcyclopropenone sensitization with weekly scalp DPC. The authors extracted total RNA from unfractionated whole blood. Samples of blood were obtained prior to the application of each patch test. This clonotype was detected many times. The target antigen is unknown. One entry per CDR3 protein results from TCRdb running MiXCR on the RACE reads. Of about 34,000 distinct CDR3 sequences listed, 5% to 7% are singletons. Study conclusions and caveats: TCRs exceeding a frequency of 1 in 1000 stayed unchanged under DPC sensitization. Expanded TCRs were compared with controls, and the expanded TCRs formed significantly more large CDR3 similarity clusters.

Trimming shortened V by 0 bases and J by 4 bases, and 16 bases separated the two germline ends. Germline V gives CDR1 MNHEY, CDR2 SVGEGT. CDR3 size: 17 residues. J is TRBJ1-5 and V is TRBV6-2 or TRBV6-3; D is undetermined. The specimen comprised whole blood, sampled in connection with sensitization to the hapten diphenylcyclopropenone (DPC). This receptor was taken from a woman aged 25 to 39 with alopecia areata. Some clones in this sample may be carry-over from other donors' samples. CDR3 protein: CASSYSMVSDFNQPQHF. CDR3 nucleotide sequence: TGTGCCAGCAGTTACTCAATGGTGTCGGACTTTAATCAGCCCCAGCATTTT.